This T cell receptor (beta chain) stems from a study of T cells in Graves' hyperthyroidism and ophthalmopathy. Pregnant or lactating patients were excluded, as were those with uncontrolled infection or other autoimmune disease. Trimming left V 6 bases short and J 7 bases short, with 21 bases between. Germline V gene sequence: CDR1 MNHNS, CDR2 SASEGT. CDR3 size: 16 residues. From RNA transcripts, TCR beta CDR3 regions were amplified. First-round RT-PCR with HTBI primers amplified the TCR CDR3 region. TCRdb independently ran MiXCR on the multiplex PCR reads; one entry per CDR3 protein. The table includes 730,000 or so distinct CDR3 sequences, roughly 20% detected once.

Sequenced material: blood. This TCR was sampled from a woman between 50 and 59 years old with Graves' hyperthyroidism that later progressed to Graves' ophthalmopathy. The genes are TRBV6-1 and TRBJ1-4; no clear D gene. CDR3 sequence reads: CASSNLFAVSGEKLFF. The CDR3 nucleotides are TGTGCCAGCAGCAACCTTTTTGCAGTTTCGGGTGAAAAACTGTTTTTT.